This record looks at one T cell receptor beta chain sequence and its context. Its specificity is not known. The record originates from a study of Graves' ophthalmopathy and Graves' hyperthyroidism. Overall study findings and caveats: The majority of expanded thyroid clonotypes above 0.001 frequency also occurred in blood.

Amplified material comprised TCR beta CDR3 regions derived from RNA transcripts. An initial RT-PCR round employing HTBI primers preceded a second-round multiplex PCR. TCRdb ran MiXCR on the multiplex PCR reads and lists one entry per CDR3 protein. The sample carries roughly 410,000 distinct CDR3 sequences, approximately 15% recorded once. The hyperthyroidism patients had a new diagnosis of under 2 months' duration and were aged 18 to 65. Orbital computed tomography, thyroid ultrasound, TRAb, serum thyroxine and clinical symptoms formed the basis of diagnosis. PBMCs were isolated from a 10 ml sample of fresh peripheral blood. The V gene lost 3 bases and the J gene lost 2 bases, with 11 bases spanning the gap. The CDR3 runs to 15 residues. Germline CDR1 is SGHVS and CDR2 is FQNEAQ.

The chain joins TRBV7-8 to TRBJ1-5; possible D gene TRBD1, 6 bases. The clonotype originates from a woman between 18 and 29 years old with stable Graves' hyperthyroidism. The sample was peripheral blood. The CDR3 region is CASSFSGVGNQPQHF. The DNA for the CDR3 is TGTGCCAGCAGCTTTTCAGGGGTAGGCAATCAGCCCCAGCATTTT.